These T cell receptor beta chains were read from a single sample in a study of beta chain features in type 1 diabetes. Profiled with immunoSEQ multiplex PCR; TCRdb holds only in-frame clones, not every one. The sample yields about 180,000 clones, about 13% seen once. Sequencing input: central memory CD4+ T cells from blood. All receptors derive from a woman aged 18 to 35 in good health. Both conserved end residues are part of each CDR3. D genes are given only for firm matches. Clone sizes are given selectively: once, few, many, or a class where the clone is expanded.

j_call clone_size d_call v_call cdr3_nt cdr3_aa
TRBJ2-1 NA NA TRBV4-1 TGCGCCAGCAGCCAGGACACATTAACTTACAATGAGCAGTTCTTC CASSQDTLTYNEQFF
TRBJ2-1 NA NA TRBV9 TGTGCCAGCAGCGTCAGGGGGGACAATGAGCAGTTCTTC CASSVRGDNEQFF
TRBJ1-5 NA NA TRBV4-2 TGTGCCAGCAGCCAAGATGAGGGGGAGCCCCAGCATTTT CASSQDEGEPQHF
TRBJ2-1 NA TRBD2 TRBV11-2 TGTGCCAGCAGCTTAGGAGTAGCGGGGGGGAATGAGCAGTTCTTC CASSLGVAGGNEQFF
TRBJ2-7 NA TRBD1 TRBV27 TGTGCCAGCAGCCCGACAGGGAATCGCGAGCAGTACTTC CASSPTGNREQYF
TRBJ2-5 NA TRBD2 TRBV5-1 TGCGCCAGCAGCTTACTAGCGGGAGCGACGGGGGAGACCCAGTACTTC CASSLLAGATGETQYF
TRBJ1-5 few NA TRBV27 TGTGCCAGCAGTTTCGACAGGACGAATCAGCCCCAGCATTTT CASSFDRTNQPQHF
TRBJ2-3 many NA TRBV28 TGTGCCAGCAGAGCCCCCAGCACAGATACGCAGTATTTT CASRAPSTDTQYF
TRBJ2-3 NA NA TRBV19 TGTGCCAGTAGCCGGGACTTGGGGCCTGGAGATACGCAGTATTTT CASSRDLGPGDTQYF
TRBJ2-7 few NA TRBV18 TGTGCCAGCTCAATCGACGGAGCCTACGAGCAGTACTTC CASSIDGAYEQYF
TRBJ2-2 few TRBD2 TRBV2 TGTGCCAGCATTGGATTAGCGGGACCGAACACCGGGGAGCTGTTTTTT CASIGLAGPNTGELFF
TRBJ2-5 few NA TRBV7-9 TGTGCCAGCAGCTTAGGGACGGGACTCCAAGAGACCCAGTACTTC CASSLGTGLQETQYF
TRBJ2-3 NA TRBD2 TRBV9 TGTGCCAGCAGCGTGGGTGGAGGGAGGGCCACAGATACGCAGTATTTT CASSVGGGRATDTQYF
TRBJ1-2 few NA TRBV2 TGTGCCAGCAGGGAACAGGGACTGTCTGGCTACACCTTC CASREQGLSGYTF
TRBJ1-1 NA NA TRBV7-2 TGTGCCAGCAGCACCAGGACAGCTCAAGGTAGTGAAGCTTTCTTT CASSTRTAQGSEAFF
TRBJ2-4 few NA TRBV7-6 TGTGCCAGCAGCTCACCCACAGGGTTAAACATTCAGTACTTC CASSSPTGLNIQYF
TRBJ2-1 few TRBD2 TRBV18 TGTGCCAGCTCACCAGCTAGCGGGAGAAATGAGCAGTTCTTC CASSPASGRNEQFF
TRBJ1-1 few NA TRBV10-3 TGTGCCATCAGTGAGCGGGCGGGACGGACTGAAGCTTTCTTT CAISERAGRTEAFF
TRBJ2-3 NA TRBD1 TRBV5-4 TGTGCCAGCAGCTCGAAGACAGGGGCTAACACAGATACGCAGTATTTT CASSSKTGANTDTQYF
TRBJ2-2 NA NA TRBV11-2 TGTGCCAGCAGCATTAGCCGGAACACCGGGGAGCTGTTTTTT CASSISRNTGELFF
TRBJ2-4 NA TRBD2 TRBV14 TGTGCCAGCAGCCAAGAGGAGGGAGGACTAGCGGGAAAAAACATTCAGTACTTC CASSQEEGGLAGKNIQYF
TRBJ2-1 once TRBD1 TRBV30 TGTGCCTGGTGGGGACAGTACAATGAGCAGTTCTTC CAWWGQYNEQFF
TRBJ1-1 few NA TRBV5-4 TGTGCCAGCACCCGATCGGGGAAGAACACTGAAGCTTTCTTT CASTRSGKNTEAFF
TRBJ2-7 few NA TRBV11-2 TGTGCCAGCAGCTTACCGGGGATCTACGAGCAGTACTTC CASSLPGIYEQYF
TRBJ2-1 NA TRBD1 TRBV5-6 TGTGCCAGCAGCTTGGGGGACAGGGCCGATGAGCAGTTCTTC CASSLGDRADEQFF
TRBJ2-3 few NA TRBV7-9 TGTGCCAGCAGCTTATTCGCTAGTGGAGATACGCAGTATTTT CASSLFASGDTQYF
TRBJ2-7 NA TRBD1 TRBV4-3 TGCGCCAGCAGCCAATTTGTGGGACAGGGAGAAAACGAGCAGTACTTC CASSQFVGQGENEQYF
TRBJ2-4 NA TRBD2 TRBV4-3 TGCGCCAGCAGCCAGTTGGGACTAGCGGGAATGTACTTC CASSQLGLAGMYF
TRBJ2-5 few NA TRBV11-2 TGTGCCAGCAGCTCCCGGACAGTAGGAGAGACCCAGTACTTC CASSSRTVGETQYF
TRBJ2-7 NA NA TRBV9 TGTGCCAGCAGCCCCGGGATCGAAGCGTACGAGCAGTACTTC CASSPGIEAYEQYF
TRBJ1-3 NA NA TRBV28 TGTGCCAGCAGCCGAAGAAGCGAGTGGCGAGGAAACACCATATATTTT CASSRRSEWRGNTIYF
TRBJ2-3 few TRBD2 TRBV5-4 TGTGCCAGCAGCTTGGCTGCGGGAGGGCCGACAGATACGCAGTATTTT CASSLAAGGPTDTQYF
TRBJ2-7 few TRBD1 TRBV7-3 TGTGCCAGCAGCTTAGGGCAGGGGGATATCTACGAGCAGTACTTC CASSLGQGDIYEQYF
TRBJ2-1 few TRBD2 TRBV9 TGTGCCAGCAGCGTAGGAAGCGGGAGGTCCGACAATGAGCAGTTCTTC CASSVGSGRSDNEQFF
TRBJ2-2 few NA TRBV4-2 TGTGCCAGCAGCCAAGAGAGTCGAGGCCCCGAACGAGGGGGGGAGCTGTTTTTT CASSQESRGPERGGELFF
TRBJ2-3 few NA TRBV6-1 TGTGCCAGCAAGGAGGGGCTGGATACGCAGTATTTT CASKEGLDTQYF
TRBJ2-1 NA TRBD2 TRBV25-1 TGTGCCAGCACCCGAGGAGGCGGGGGAACCTACAATGAGCAGTTCTTC CASTRGGGGTYNEQFF
TRBJ2-2 NA TRBD2 TRBV9 TGTGGGGGGACTAGCGGGTCCCCGAAGGCCGGGGAGCTGTTTTTT CGGTSGSPKAGELFF
TRBJ2-5 NA NA TRBV2 TGTGCCAGCGGACGGACTGGAGGGGGGGTAGAGACCCAGTACTTC CASGRTGGGVETQYF
TRBJ2-3 few NA TRBV21-1 TGTGCCAGCAGCAAACCCGGACTAGCGGGTGGCACAGATACGCAGTATTTT CASSKPGLAGGTDTQYF
TRBJ2-7 NA NA TRBV27 TGTGCCAGCAGGGACACCCCCTACGAGCAGTACTTC CASRDTPYEQYF
TRBJ1-1 few NA TRBV11-2 TGTGCCAGCAGCCAGACAGTTAACACTGAAGCTTTCTTT CASSQTVNTEAFF
TRBJ2-3 NA TRBD1 TRBV28 TGTGCCAGCAAGACCACAGGGGCTCATGGCACAGATACGCAGTATTTT CASKTTGAHGTDTQYF
TRBJ1-2 medium-sized NA TRBV9 TGTGCCAGCTCACGTGGGAGGGGCGACTATGGCTACACCTTC CASSRGRGDYGYTF
TRBJ2-7 few NA TRBV6-5 TGTGCCAGCACCACCCTTACGGGGTCCCGCGAGCAGTACTTC CASTTLTGSREQYF